This T cell receptor (beta chain) emerged from a study of Ad26.COV2.S vaccination and SARS-CoV-2 variants. Study in general: The study gave Ad26.COV2.S intramuscularly, once or twice 56 days apart. General observations from the study: TCR breadth and depth analyses may have underestimated total T cell responses. Measurement of non-spike TCR breadth gave similar results in vaccine and placebo recipients.

Concerning this clone: Its target is not known.

Stated treatment: around 19 received Ad26.COV2.S at low or high dose, single or two shots; about 5 received placebo; per-sample allocation not given. The samples were gathered on day 63 after the first injection of vaccine or placebo. SARS-CoV-2 spike from the Wuhan strain was encoded by the vaccine, an Ad26 vector. The V gene's germline CDR1 is SGHAT and CDR2 FQNNGV. This CDR3 has 18 residues. V lost 0 bases and J 1 base, leaving 18 bases between the germline ends. Profiling relied on immunoSEQ multiplex PCR, and the TCRdb table lists in-frame clones only, not all of them. Among around 450,000 clones listed, nearly 90% were seen once.

Here the sequenced sample was peripheral blood, taken in a trial of Ad26.COV2.S vaccine versus placebo. The rearrangement links TRBV11-2 to TRBJ1-2, with TRBD1 as a possible D gene (5 bases). The sequence was collected from a person aged 18-60 years who received the Ad26.COV2.S COVID-19 vaccine or a placebo. As DNA, the CDR3 is TGTGCCAGCAGCTTAGATCGGGTCCGACAGTCTCTTAACTATGGCTACACCTTC. It encodes CASSLDRVRQSLNYGYTF. The full variable domain, in which reference TRBV11-2 and TRBJ1-2 provide the parts outside the CDR3, is EAGVAQSPRYKIIEKRQSVAFWCNPISGHATLYWYQQILGQGPKLLIQFQNNGVVDDSQLPKDRFSAERLKGVDSTLKIQPAKLEDSAVYLCASSLDRVRQSLNYGYTFGSGTRLTVV.